This T cell receptor (beta chain) is drawn from a study of yellow fever vaccine responses in identical twins. The CDR3 totals 15 residues. V was shortened by 2 bases and J by 4 bases, with 14 bases between the two germline ends. Germline values: CDR1 WNHNN, CDR2 SYGVQD (reference sequence). TCRdb re-analysed the RT-PCR reads in MiXCR, keeping a single row per CDR3 protein. This table has some 1,000 distinct CDR3 sequences, about 80% appearing once. The sample consisted of T cells from blood (PBMCs), unsorted or a sorted subset (not recorded which), taken before or after yellow fever vaccination (not recorded which). The receptor was derived from a female donor who received the yellow fever vaccine. The chain joins TRBV10-1 to TRBJ2-5; D perhaps matches TRBD2 (6 bases). CDR3 nucleotides: TGCGCCAGCAGTGAGACTAGACTAGGTACAGAGACCCAGTACTTC. The encoded protein is CASSETRLGTETQYF.